Sequencing of this T cell receptor beta chain was carried out in a study of beta chain features in type 1 diabetes. This clone was recorded a few times. Antigen unknown. Findings and limits, study-wide: With patients and controls alike, PCR might favor shorter templates to an equal degree. TCRB CDR3 length was moderately but significantly reduced in all four CD4+ subsets of Type 1 diabetes patients.

Investigators reverse transcribed all isolated RNA, so they sequenced expressed TCRB transcripts. Repertoires were generated with immunoSEQ multiplex PCR, while TCRdb's copy carries only in-frame clones and drops some. The data show under 400,000 clones, 10% to 15% seen once. This sequence was found in a woman between 18 and 29 years old with type 1 diabetes. Sequenced input: naive CD4+ T cells from blood.

The CDR3, as DNA: TGTGCCACAAGACAGGGGGTAAATTCACCCCTCCACTTT. It encodes CATRQGVNSPLHF. The chain is built from TRBV6-5 and TRBJ1-6; 9 bases line up with TRBD1. Losses at the gene ends were 10 bases for V and 7 bases for J; bases not matched to a gene: 5. CDR1 MNHEY and CDR2 SVGAGI come from the germline V gene. The CDR3 contains 13 residues.